The sequence of this T cell receptor beta chain was determined in a study of Ad26.COV2.S vaccination and SARS-CoV-2 variants. As for treatment: roughly 20 received Ad26.COV2.S at low or high dose, single or two shots; about 5 received placebo; per-sample allocation not given. The investigators took samples on day 63 after the first vaccine or placebo injection. Its platform was an Ad26 vector, and its expressed antigen was Wuhan-strain SARS-CoV-2 spike. Clones were read by immunoSEQ multiplex PCR, and TCRdb kept only the in-frame ones, dropping some. The sample comprises some 390,000 clones, 70% to 90% of which are singletons, and about 1.9% rests with the top ten. V lost 3 bases and J lost 1; bases outside the gene matches: 6. Germline loops: CDR1 SGHNT, CDR2 YYREEE (reference sequence). The CDR3 totals 15 residues.

The source material was peripheral blood, sampled in a trial of Ad26.COV2.S vaccine versus placebo. The receptor was derived from a person aged 18-60 years who received the Ad26.COV2.S COVID-19 vaccine or a placebo. This chain joins TRBV5-4 and TRBJ1-1, with TRBD1 matching 7 bases. The CDR3 region is CASSYPGQSNTEAFF. In nucleotides, the CDR3 is TGTGCCAGCAGCTACCCGGGACAGTCGAACACTGAAGCTTTCTTT.